This T cell receptor (beta chain) was captured in a study of blood T cell repertoires in COVID-19. Study details: The United States, Italy and Spain supplied acute and convalescent COVID-19 samples. From T cells, B-cell-depleted T cells, or PBMCs came the material, which was cDNA or gDNA.

Original data processing: Amplifying reference gene primers gave estimates of nucleated cell counts. Profiling relied on immunoSEQ multiplex PCR, and the TCRdb table lists in-frame clones only, not all of them. That table furnishes V, J and clone size, whereas the DNA furnished D and trimming. In the table there are 270,000 or so clones, 85% of which are singletons. This TCR was recovered from a human donor in a cohort sampled during active COVID-19. Material for sequencing was peripheral blood.

The CDR3 DNA follows: TGTGCCAGCTCACCACCGGGACAGGGTCTCTACGAGCAGTACTTC. This sequence encodes CASSPPGQGLYEQYF. This rearrangement joins TRBV18 to TRBJ2-7; 9 bases map to TRBD1. This CDR3 spans 15 amino acids. Germline V gene data show CDR1 as KGHSH and CDR2 as LQKENI. V lost 0 bases and J lost 3; bases outside the gene matches: 3.